This TCR beta chain was identified during a study of CD8 T cells in cerebrospinal fluid in Alzheimer's disease. Study outcomes and limitations: In mild cognitive impairment or Alzheimer's disease, the biggest CSF clone made up more TCRs than in controls. No causal link between EBV and Alzheimer's follows from EBV-specific cerebrospinal fluid TCRs, authors warned.

This clonotype registers medium-sized (0.01 to 0.1%) by frequency. Antigen unknown. TCRdb re-called the 10x single-cell sequencing reads and gives one entry per CDR3 protein, without DNA. This sample's table reports approximately 1,100 distinct CDR3 sequences. Material: cerebrospinal fluid. This TCR came from a human donor in good health.

The CDR3 loop reads CASSSGQGGEKLFF. J is TRBJ1-4 and V is TRBV5-1; TCRdb gives TRBD1 as the D gene, but with no DNA this cannot be confirmed. Germline CDR1 reads SGHRS; CDR2 reads YFSETQ. The CDR3 sequence is 14 residues long.